One sample yielded the 30 T cell receptor beta chains listed below, sequenced in a study of T cell clonotyping in hematopoietic cell transplantation (dated by TCRdb to the early 2020s). Libraries came from the immunoSEQ multiplex PCR assay. TCRdb obtained this table from immuneACCESS and retained in-frame rearrangements with V and J assigned. These tables miss some clones; where compared with another copy, unresolved V genes account for less than half of the shortfall, and the remainder is unexplained. The sample yields about 16,000 clones; around 66% were counted once. Of the sample, approximately 12% falls within the top ten clones. The time point tag for this specimen amounts to: 30 days after allo-HCT. The sample here was PBMCs, taken 30 days after allogeneic stem cell transplant. These receptor sequences come from a male patient in his fifties who had an allogeneic stem cell transplant from an unrelated donor, so T cells may come from the graft donor. Some clones in this sample may be carry-over from other donors' samples.

V gene TRBV30 combines with J gene TRBJ2-5, with a possible D match to TRBD2 (5 bases). Trimming removed 2 bases from V and 7 bases from J, with 11 bases in between. CDR1 GTSNPN and CDR2 SVGIG come from the germline V gene (reference sequence). The CDR3 loop spans 12 amino acids. Written as DNA, the CDR3 is TGTGCCTGGAGTCCCCCAAGCGGGACCCAGTACTTC. Translated: CAWSPPSGTQYF.

For this clone: A read error is likely, as this CDR3 ends without the conserved phenylalanine or tryptophan. This chain links TRBV6-6 with TRBJ2-7, with D perhaps TRBD2 (6 bases). There are 13 residues in the CDR3. Germline values: CDR1 MNHNY, CDR2 SVGAGI (reference sequence). V was pared by 6 bases and J by 2 bases, with 11 bases between. The CDR3 sequence is CASRGTATYEQYL. The DNA of the CDR3 is TGTGCCAGCAGGGGGACTGCGACCTACGAGCAGTACCTC.

V is TRBV5-4 and J is TRBJ1-5, with TRBD1 matching over 7 bases. The CDR3 loop spans 12 amino acids. In germline, CDR1 is SGHNT, CDR2 YYREEE (reference sequence). After removal of 5 bases from V and 6 bases from J, the junction contained 2 bases not matched to a gene. The CDR3 DNA reads as TGTGCCAGCAGGACAGGGTTTCAGCCCCAGCATTTT. Residues: CASRTGFQPQHF.

The chain recombines TRBV30 with TRBJ1-2, with D maybe TRBD1 (5 bases). CDR3 length equals 13 residues. Germline V gene lookup returns CDR1 GTSNPN and CDR2 SVGIG (reference sequence). V lost 0 bases, J lost 4 bases, and 9 bases lay in between. In DNA form, the CDR3 reads TGTGCCTGGAGTGTAGGGGACGGCTATGGCTACACCTTC. Its translation: CAWSVGDGYGYTF.

V usage is TRBV25-1 and J usage is TRBJ2-3; D unclear. This CDR3 spans 12 amino acids. Germline V gives CDR1 MGHDK, CDR2 SYGVNS. Trimming cost V 5 bases and J 5 bases, with 8 bases left between them. The CDR3 DNA sequence: TGTGCCAGCAGTCCCCAGGAAGATACGCAGTATTTT. Its translation: CASSPQEDTQYF.

V usage is TRBV4-3 and J usage is TRBJ1-1; no definite D call. This CDR3 is 13 amino acids long. Trimming left V 0 bases short and J 1 base short, with 3 bases between. CDR1 is LGHNA, CDR2 YSLEER, per germline. DNA for the CDR3: TGCGCCAGCAGCCAAGATAGGAACACTGAAGCTTTCTTT. Residues: CASSQDRNTEAFF.

DNA for the CDR3: TGTGCCAGCAGTTACTCGGATAGACCTCACACTGAAGCTTTCTTT. Translating gives CASSYSDRPHTEAFF. The rearrangement uses TRBV6-5 and TRBJ1-1; D call uncertain. The germline V gene has CDR1 MNHEY and CDR2 SVGAGI. V lost 0 bases, J lost 3 bases, and 11 bases lay in between. This CDR3 spans 15 amino acids.

This clone was observed a few times. The chain joins TRBV6-5 to TRBJ2-7; D is undetermined. The ends were cut back, 2 bases at V and 0 bases at J, with 8 bases in the middle. Germline CDR1 is MNHEY and CDR2 is SVGAGI. The CDR3 is 14 residues long. As DNA, the CDR3 is TGTGCCAGCAGTTACGGGCCCGGCTCCTACGAGCAGTACTTC. Protein: CASSYGPGSYEQYF.

By sample share, this clone is medium-sized. J is TRBJ2-5 and V is TRBV19; a possible D gene is TRBD1 (5 bases). Trimming removed 3 bases from V and 3 bases from J, with 11 bases in between. In germline, CDR1 is LNHDA, CDR2 SQIVND (reference sequence). The CDR3 contains 14 residues. The chain's CDR3 is CASSIDTQEETQYF. In DNA, the CDR3 is TGTGCCAGTAGTATCGACACACAGGAAGAGACCCAGTACTTC.

The chain uses TRBV28 and TRBJ1-1; D unclear. Deletions cut 1 base from V and 1 base from J, with 7 bases between. The CDR3 totals 14 residues. Per the germline V gene, CDR1 is MDHEN and CDR2 is SYDVKM. The CDR3 sequence is CASSLFGRNTEAFF. CDR3 sequence (DNA): TGTGCCAGCAGTTTATTTGGGAGGAACACTGAAGCTTTCTTT.

In its sample, this clone is medium-sized. This CDR3 is CASTMTSGDYNEQFF. CDR3 bases: TGTGCCAGTACCATGACTAGCGGGGATTACAATGAGCAGTTCTTC. V gene TRBV19 combines with J gene TRBJ2-1; 11 nucleotides match TRBD2. From germline, CDR1 is LNHDA and CDR2 SQIVND (reference sequence). J gave up 4 bases and V 7 bases, and 6 bases lay outside the gene matches. The CDR3 spans 15 residues. Looking up the rest from reference TRBV19 and TRBJ2-1 gives the full variable domain: DGGITQSPKYLFRKEGQNVTLSCEQNLNHDAMYWYRQDPGQGLRLIYYSQIVNDFQKGDIAEGYSVSREKKESFPLTVTSAQKNPTAFYLCASTMTSGDYNEQFFGPGTRLTVL.

Here the CDR3 DNA reads TGTGCCTGGGATGAGTGGGACAGCATTACCCAGAACACTGAAGCTTTCTTT. This gives the protein CAWDEWDSITQNTEAFF. The chain is built from TRBV30 and TRBJ1-1; 7 bases are a match to TRBD1. The CDR3 is made up of 17 amino acids. V lost 5 bases to trimming and J lost 1 base; unmatched junction nucleotides: 16. Germline assignment: CDR1 GTSNPN and CDR2 SVGIG (reference sequence).

This clone was observed once. The chain couples TRBV29-1 to TRBJ2-2, with TRBD2 as a possible D gene (6 bases). This CDR3 is 16 amino acids long. Germline CDR1 SQVTM, CDR2 ANQGSEA. The V gene lost 6 bases and the J gene lost 0 bases, with 17 bases spanning the gap. In DNA, the CDR3 is TGCAGCGTCGTACCTCCGGGACTTTCGAACACCGGGGAGCTGTTTTTT. Translation gives CSVVPPGLSNTGELFF.

The chain is built from TRBV29-1 and TRBJ1-4; D perhaps matches TRBD1 (5 bases). This CDR3 has 12 residues. The germline gives CDR1 SQVTM, CDR2 ANQGSEA. Trimming removed 5 bases at V and 6 bases at J, with 10 bases between. Written as DNA, the CDR3 is TGCAGCGTTAGGGGAGTGGATGAAAAACTGTTTTTT. Its protein is CSVRGVDEKLFF.

The V call is TRBV27, the J call TRBJ2-3, with unresolved D. This CDR3 region has 14 residues. The V gene lost 5 bases and the J gene lost 0 bases, with 9 bases spanning the gap. Germline assignment: CDR1 MNHEY and CDR2 SMNVEV (reference sequence). The CDR3 loop is CASSELSSTDTQYF. The CDR3 DNA reads TGTGCCAGCAGTGAACTTAGTAGCACAGATACGCAGTATTTT.

This clone was counted only a few times. V usage is TRBV27 and J usage is TRBJ1-1, with D tentatively TRBD1 (6 bases). This CDR3 is 13 amino acids long. Germline values: CDR1 MNHEY, CDR2 SMNVEV (reference sequence). Trimming stripped 8 bases from V and 6 bases from J, with 16 bases between. CDR3 loop: CASRPGASPEAFF. The CDR3 DNA is TGTGCCAGCCGCCCGGGGGCCAGTCCTGAAGCTTTCTTT.

This clone has a handful of counts. The rearrangement uses TRBV2 and TRBJ1-2; D not resolved. Germline V lookup: CDR1 SNHLY, CDR2 FYNNEI. Trimming pared 5 bases from V and 4 bases from J, leaving 14 bases between. CDR3 size: 14 residues. In DNA form, the CDR3 reads TGTGCCAGCAGTCCCCTTTCACGCGCCTATGGCTACACCTTC. This encodes CASSPLSRAYGYTF.

The chain combines TRBV7-3 with TRBJ2-7; 7 bases agree with TRBD1. Germline CDR1 and CDR2: SGHTA and FQGTGA. The V gene end was trimmed by 5 bases and the J gene end by 2 bases; junction bases not matched to a gene: 3. CDR3 length: 13 amino acids. The CDR3 DNA reads as TGTGCCAGCAGCGAAGGACAGGCCTACGAGCAGTACTTC. Translating gives CASSEGQAYEQYF.

This clone was recorded a few times. J is TRBJ1-5 and V is TRBV29-1, with unresolved D. V was clipped by 7 bases and J by 0 bases, with 7 bases between them. In germline, CDR1 is SQVTM, CDR2 ANQGSEA. This CDR3 comprises 12 residues. The CDR3 is CSAGSSNQPQHF. In nucleotides, the CDR3 is TGCAGCGCTGGAAGTAGCAATCAGCCCCAGCATTTT.

This chain links TRBV7-8 with TRBJ2-7, with D possibly matching TRBD2 (5 bases). This CDR3 has 13 amino acids. The germline V and J ends were trimmed by 1 base and 4 bases, with 8 bases remaining between them. Germline CDR1 is SGHVS and CDR2 is FQNEAQ. CDR3 protein: CASSLGSGYEQYF. The CDR3 DNA sequence: TGTGCCAGCAGCTTAGGCAGCGGTTACGAGCAGTACTTC.

Worth noting for this clone: The junction differs from germline at one of its ends, possibly a read error. The genes are TRBV6-6 and TRBJ1-2; 7 nucleotides align to TRBD1. This CDR3 comprises 12 residues. CDR1 is MNHNY, CDR2 SVGAGI, per germline (reference sequence). The CDR3 coding sequence is TGTGCCAGCAGTTCTCGACAGGGTTCATGGTCGTTC. This gives the protein CASSSRQGSWSF.

This sequence joins TRBV6-5 and TRBJ2-2; D remains unclear. Trimming stripped 2 bases from V and 10 bases from J, with 20 bases between. Per germline, CDR1 MNHEY and CDR2 SVGAGI. This CDR3 is 16 amino acids long. The CDR3 loop is CASSYATPAFPSELFF. DNA for the CDR3: TGTGCCAGCAGTTACGCGACACCCGCATTCCCTTCGGAGCTGTTTTTT.

This clone appeared once. This rearrangement joins TRBV28 to TRBJ2-1; 8 bases line up with TRBD1. V trimming: 5 bases; J trimming: 9 bases; junction bases outside the gene matches: 9. Germline V gene sequence: CDR1 MDHEN, CDR2 SYDVKM. The CDR3 is 14 amino acids. The CDR3 reads CASSPLDREGEQFF. In DNA, the CDR3 is TGTGCCAGCAGTCCTTTGGACAGGGAAGGTGAGCAGTTCTTC.

The V call is TRBV20-1, the J call TRBJ1-2, with D perhaps matching TRBD1 (5 bases). V gave up 6 bases and J gave up 7 bases, with 12 bases separating them. The CDR3 sequence is 11 residues long. CDR1 and CDR2 (germline): DFQATT, SNEGSKA (reference sequence). The CDR3 reads CSASGLSGYTF. The CDR3, as DNA: TGCAGTGCGTCGGGACTCAGTGGCTACACCTTC.

This clone was seen only a few times. The chain has TRBV19 and TRBJ2-5; D is unresolved. The length of the CDR3 is 13 residues. Germline V gene data show CDR1 as LNHDA and CDR2 as SQIVND (reference sequence). V dropped 3 bases and J dropped 1 base, with 6 bases sitting between them. The CDR3 DNA reads TGTGCCAGTAGTATGGTAGTCCAAGAGACCCAGTACTTC. As protein: CASSMVVQETQYF. The whole variable domain, remainder taken from reference TRBV19 and TRBJ2-5, is DGGITQSPKYLFRKEGQNVTLSCEQNLNHDAMYWYRQDPGQGLRLIYYSQIVNDFQKGDIAEGYSVSREKKESFPLTVTSAQKNPTAFYLCASSMVVQETQYFGPGTRLLVL.

This chain connects TRBV7-2 to TRBJ2-1; 9 positions match TRBD1. This CDR3 is built from 15 residues. CDR1 and CDR2 from the germline V gene are SGHTA and FQGNSA. Germline trimming cut 0 bases from V and 3 bases from J; bases unmatched to any gene: 0. CDR3 DNA: TGTGCCAGCAGCTTAGCGGGACAGGGCTACAATGAGCAGTTCTTC. Its translation is CASSLAGQGYNEQFF.

The chain links TRBV7-9 to TRBJ2-7, with D maybe TRBD1 (5 bases). Germline-derived CDR1 and CDR2 are SEHNR and FQNEAQ (reference sequence). V lost 5 bases and J 2 bases, leaving 16 bases between the germline ends. This CDR3 is built from 15 residues. CDR3 in amino acids: CASSPLGQITYEQYF. DNA for the CDR3: TGTGCCAGCAGCCCCCTCGGACAAATAACCTACGAGCAGTACTTC.

The chain couples TRBV10-3 to TRBJ1-6, with 7 nucleotides matching TRBD1. This CDR3 has 15 residues. Germline V gene sequence: CDR1 ENHRY, CDR2 SYGVKD. V shed 3 bases, J shed 7 bases, and the junction held 6 bases outside the gene matches. CDR3 DNA: TGTGCCATCAGTGAACGAGGGGGCGGCAATTCACCCCTCCACTTT. Translating it yields CAISERGGGNSPLHF.

The chain recombines TRBV19 with TRBJ1-5; D may be TRBD1 (6 bases). CDR3 size: 14 residues. Looked up from germline, CDR1 is LNHDA and CDR2 is SQIVND (reference sequence). The V end lost 5 bases, the J end lost 3 bases, and 11 bases lay between the germline ends. Here the CDR3 DNA reads TGTGCCAGTAGTTCTAGGGACAACAATCAGCCCCAGCATTTT. Its translation: CASSSRDNNQPQHF.

The chain's CDR3 is CSVPVDTGELFF. For the CDR3, the DNA is TGCAGCGTTCCAGTAGACACCGGGGAGCTGTTTTTT. The genes are TRBV29-1 and TRBJ2-2, with D uncertain. CDR1 SQVTM and CDR2 ANQGSEA come from the germline V gene. The CDR3 runs to 12 residues. Between the trimmed V and J ends, which lost 5 bases and 3 bases, there was a span of 7 bases.